A single sample gave rise to the 17 T cell receptor beta chains below, sequenced in a study of control samples from healthy donors and cancer patients. Measured with immunoSEQ multiplex PCR; TCRdb has only the in-frame clones, and not every one. The table lists under 95,000 clones, roughly 84% of them singletons. Sequencing input: blood. These receptors originate from a man aged 50-60 years in good health.

The V gene is TRBV25-1, the J gene TRBJ1-4, with 8 bases lining up with TRBD1. Germline V gene lookup returns CDR1 MGHDK and CDR2 SYGVNS. The V gene end was trimmed by 2 bases and the J gene end by 8 bases; junction bases not matched to a gene: 4. The length of the CDR3 is 14 residues. The CDR3 DNA is TGTGCCAGCAGTGAAGAGGACAGGGAAGAAAAACTGTTTTTT. It yields the protein CASSEEDREEKLFF.

V gene TRBV5-6 combines with J gene TRBJ1-1; no clear D. Germline loops: CDR1 SGHDT, CDR2 YYEEEE. CDR3 length: 13 residues. V lost 0 bases and J 5 bases, leaving 8 bases between the germline ends. This chain's CDR3 is CASSLALATEAFF. The CDR3, as DNA: TGTGCCAGCAGCTTGGCGCTGGCTACTGAAGCTTTCTTT.

This clone is a singleton in its sample. V is TRBV6-6 and J is TRBJ2-3; D uncertain. In germline, CDR1 is MNHNY, CDR2 SVGAGI (reference sequence). The CDR3 length is 14 residues. With 6 bases removed from V and 3 bases from J, the gap between germline ends came to 13 bases. The chain's CDR3 is CASSYPSRTDTQYF. The CDR3 nucleotides are TGTGCCAGCAGCTATCCCTCCAGGACAGATACGCAGTATTTT.

The chain links TRBV28 to TRBJ2-1; 9 bases map to TRBD2. This CDR3 contains 22 residues. J was trimmed by 1 base and V by 6 bases; bases with no gene match: 25. Germline values: CDR1 MDHEN, CDR2 SYDVKM. CDR3 sequence (DNA): TGTGCCAGCAGCCCCGCGAGGGGGGGACTAGCAAGTAGTCTTAAGTCCTACAATGAGCAGTTCTTC. Amino acid sequence: CASSPARGGLASSLKSYNEQFF.

V and J are TRBV7-8 and TRBJ1-4; 8 positions match TRBD1. The CDR3 totals 17 residues. CDR1 and CDR2 (germline): SGHVS, FQNEAQ. V lost 3 bases, J lost 4 bases, and 10 bases stayed unmatched. CDR3 sequence: CASSLPRQGAVNEKLFF. In DNA form, the CDR3 reads TGTGCCAGCAGCTTGCCGAGGCAGGGGGCGGTTAATGAAAAACTGTTTTTT.

The chain carries TRBV19 and TRBJ2-6; weak D call: TRBD2 (5 bases). The CDR3 is 13 amino acids. The germline V and J ends were trimmed by 8 bases and 0 bases, with 5 bases remaining between them. Looked up from germline, CDR1 is LNHDA and CDR2 is SQIVND (reference sequence). The CDR3 DNA follows: TGTGCCAGTGGGAGCTCTGGGGCCAACGTCCTGACTTTC. Its protein product is CASGSSGANVLTF.

The chain recombines TRBV11-3 with TRBJ2-4; TRBD2 aligns across 7 bases. The germline CDR1 and CDR2 sequences are SGHNT and YENEEA. The CDR3 contains 14 residues. Unmatched junction bases numbered 5, after V lost 1 base and J lost 8 bases. The DNA of the CDR3 is TGTGCCAGCAGCTTAGTAACTAGCGTCGACATTCAGTACTTC. It specifies CASSLVTSVDIQYF.

This chain links TRBV5-6 with TRBJ1-3; TRBD1 is a possible D gene (5 bases). Trimming removed 4 bases at V and 6 bases at J, with 20 bases between. The V gene's germline CDR1 is SGHDT and CDR2 YYEEEE. The CDR3 is 16 amino acids. The CDR3 bases are TGTGCCAGCAGCCGCACAGGAGCTAAACCCTTAAACACCATATATTTT. Protein sequence: CASSRTGAKPLNTIYF. Supplemented by reference TRBV5-6 and TRBJ1-3, the full variable domain reads DAGVTQSPTHLIKTRGQQVTLRCSPKSGHDTVSWYQQALGQGPQFIFQYYEEEERQRGNFPDRFSGHQFPNYSSELNVNALLLGDSALYLCASSRTGAKPLNTIYFGEGSWLTVV.

This clone was seen just once. V usage is TRBV19 and J usage is TRBJ1-4; 7 nucleotides line up with TRBD1. CDR3 size: 17 residues. The V and J ends lost 3 bases and 0 bases, in that order; junction bases with no gene match: 7. CDR1 is LNHDA, CDR2 SQIVND, per germline (reference sequence). The CDR3 spells CASSMIRQGATNEKLFF. The CDR3 DNA is TGTGCCAGTAGTATGATCCGACAGGGTGCAACTAATGAAAAACTGTTTTTT.

J is TRBJ2-7 and V is TRBV4-3; 12 nucleotides align to TRBD2. J was trimmed by 3 bases and V by 4 bases; bases with no gene match: 7. This CDR3 spans 16 amino acids. Per germline, CDR1 LGHNA and CDR2 YSLEER. CDR3 region: CASSRETSGRIYEQYF. The CDR3 DNA reads as TGCGCCAGCAGCCGAGAGACTAGCGGGAGAATCTACGAGCAGTACTTC.

The J gene is TRBJ2-2, the V gene TRBV9; unclear D gene. This CDR3 spans 11 amino acids. Germline lookup yields CDR1 SGDLS and CDR2 YYNGEE. The V and J ends lost 0 bases and 7 bases respectively, with 1 base between them. The CDR3 coding sequence is TGTGCCAGCAGCGTAGACGGGGAGCTGTTTTTT. This codes for CASSVDGELFF.

The chain couples TRBV11-2 to TRBJ2-7; 10 nucleotides align to TRBD1. CDR3 size: 15 residues. V trimming: 4 bases; J trimming: 2 bases; junction bases outside the gene matches: 5. Germline V gene data show CDR1 as SGHAT and CDR2 as FQNNGV. Written as DNA, the CDR3 is TGTGCCAGCAGCTCGGGACAGGGGATTACCTACGAGCAGTACTTC. Translating gives CASSSGQGITYEQYF.

The chain employs TRBV7-3 and TRBJ2-1, with TRBD1 identical over 7 bases. In germline, CDR1 is SGHTA, CDR2 FQGTGA. The CDR3 is 21 residues long. The junction had 25 bases not matched to a gene; V was cut back by 4 bases and J by 4 bases. The CDR3 sequence: CASSSTNSERQGGFQYNEQFF. CDR3 DNA: TGTGCCAGCAGCTCCACTAATTCTGAACGACAGGGTGGTTTTCAATACAATGAGCAGTTCTTC.

This chain uses TRBV2 with TRBJ1-5, with D perhaps TRBD1 (6 bases). With 4 bases removed from V and 0 bases from J, the gap between germline ends came to 10 bases. Germline assignment: CDR1 SNHLY and CDR2 FYNNEI. The CDR3 runs to 15 residues. Here the CDR3 DNA reads TGTGCCAGCAGTGTTTGGACAGATAGCAATCAGCCCCAGCATTTT. This codes for CASSVWTDSNQPQHF.

This clone was seen just once. V and J are TRBV4-3 and TRBJ2-7; no reliable D call. The CDR3 loop spans 15 amino acids. CDR1 and CDR2 from the germline V gene are LGHNA and YSLEER. V was clipped by 1 base and J by 4 bases, with 14 bases between them. The CDR3, as DNA: TGCGCCAGCAGCCAAGGGCAAGGGTCCATGTACGAGCAGTACTTC. Its protein is CASSQGQGSMYEQYF.

The chain has TRBV12-3 or TRBV12-4 and TRBJ2-7; TRBD2 aligns across 9 bases. V shed 10 bases, J shed 5 bases, and the junction held 9 bases outside the gene matches. This CDR3 contains 13 residues. CDR3: CATEGLAGNEQYF. CDR3 sequence (DNA): TGTGCCACCGAGGGGCTAGCGGGAAACGAGCAGTACTTC.

The rearrangement links TRBV9 to TRBJ2-1; possibly TRBD2 for D (6 bases). Germline assignment: CDR1 SGDLS and CDR2 YYNGEE. Deletions cut 4 bases from V and 1 base from J, with 18 bases between. This CDR3 has 17 amino acids. CDR3 DNA sequence: TGTGCCAGCAGCAGGACTCCGGGACTGCCGTCCTACAATGAGCAGTTCTTC. It codes for CASSRTPGLPSYNEQFF.